The following is a T cell receptor beta chain sequence with its context. Its antigen is unknown. This specimen belongs to a study of radiotherapy plus CTLA-4 blockade in lung cancer. The CDR3 contains 16 residues. CDR1 and CDR2 from the germline V gene are SGHAT and FQNNGV. V lost 5 bases, J lost 1 base, and 8 bases stayed unmatched. Some clones are missing from TCRdb's copy, which holds only in-frame ones; the method was immunoSEQ multiplex PCR. The sample has 40,000 or so clones, about 86% seen once; the top ten hold approximately 23%. The study, taken as a whole, reports: Subsequent to radiotherapy plus ipilimumab, tumor-derived TCR clones underwent expansion in blood. Among reported predictors of response, early blood T cell clone dynamics with interferon-beta performed best.

The chain has TRBV11-2 and TRBJ2-3, with 8 bases that match TRBD2. Sequenced material: peripheral blood, taken from a patient treated with radiotherapy plus ipilimumab. This TCR derives from a human donor with non-small cell lung cancer whose response to radiotherapy plus ipilimumab could not be evaluated. CDR3 region: CASSEAPRGGTDTQYF. CDR3 DNA: TGTGCCAGCAGCGAGGCCCCGCGGGGGGGCACAGATACGCAGTATTTT.